These 10 T cell receptor beta chains share one sample of origin, sequenced in a study of T cell clones after liver transplantation. Sequenced by immunoSEQ multiplex PCR; TCRdb stores in-frame clones only, minus some. The sample has tens of thousands of clones, 65% to 85% seen once; the top ten hold less than 0.6%. The specimen was CD4+ T cells from blood, collected 45 to 46 months after liver transplant. Receptor source: a human patient who received a liver transplant. Some T cells may be supplied by the graft donor.

Worth noting for this clone: Other DNA sequences in the same sample also yield this CDR3. V is TRBV20-1 and J is TRBJ1-1; D call uncertain. The V end was cut by 1 base, the J end by 1 base, with 1 base between. The CDR3 is made up of 11 amino acids. Per germline, CDR1 DFQATT and CDR2 SNEGSKA (reference sequence). The CDR3: CSARGNTEAFF. The CDR3 DNA follows: TGCAGTGCTAGAGGGAACACTGAAGCTTTCTTT.

This sequence joins TRBV4-2 and TRBJ2-3, with D perhaps TRBD2 (5 bases). Trimming left V 3 bases short and J 5 bases short, with 9 bases between. There are 13 residues in the CDR3. Germline-derived CDR1 and CDR2 are LGHNA and YNFKEQ. The CDR3 loop reads CASSHPREDTQYF. The DNA for the CDR3 is TGTGCCAGCAGCCACCCACGGGAAGATACGCAGTATTTT.

The genes are TRBV19 and TRBJ2-3, with D possibly being TRBD1 or TRBD2 (6 bases each). V lost 5 bases to trimming and J lost 6 bases, with 12 bases between them. Germline-derived CDR1 and CDR2 are LNHDA and SQIVND (reference sequence). CDR3 length: 13 amino acids. The CDR3 DNA sequence: TGTGCCAGTAGTCAACGAGGGGGGGATACGCAGTATTTT. It specifies CASSQRGGDTQYF. Full variable domain (outside the CDR3, taken from reference TRBV19 and TRBJ2-3): DGGITQSPKYLFRKEGQNVTLSCEQNLNHDAMYWYRQDPGQGLRLIYYSQIVNDFQKGDIAEGYSVSREKKESFPLTVTSAQKNPTAFYLCASSQRGGDTQYFGPGTRLTVL.

The rearrangement links TRBV7-9 to TRBJ1-2; D unclear. Germline V gene sequence: CDR1 SEHNR, CDR2 FQNEAQ (reference sequence). Trimming took 1 base from V and 8 from J, leaving 5 bases between them. This CDR3 spans 11 amino acids. DNA for the CDR3: TGTGCCAGCAGCTTAGACTCCGGCTACACCTTC. It translates to CASSLDSGYTF.

The chain combines TRBV7-2 with TRBJ1-5; possible D gene TRBD1, 6 bases. In germline, CDR1 is SGHTA, CDR2 FQGNSA. V lost 8 bases to trimming and J lost 0 bases, with 20 bases between them. The CDR3 extends over 17 amino acids. The CDR3 here is CASSSGGARYSNQPQHF. CDR3 DNA sequence: TGTGCCAGCTCCTCGGGGGGGGCCAGATATAGCAATCAGCCCCAGCATTTT.

The chain employs TRBV28 and TRBJ1-1, with D tentatively TRBD1 (6 bases). The length of the CDR3 is 14 residues. Germline-derived CDR1 and CDR2 are MDHEN and SYDVKM. The V and J ends lost 5 bases and 6 bases respectively, with 16 bases between them. This CDR3 is CASSPAQGWPEAFF. Here the CDR3 DNA reads TGTGCCAGCAGTCCAGCCCAGGGGTGGCCTGAAGCTTTCTTT.

The chain combines TRBV15 with TRBJ1-1; 8 bases agree with TRBD1. The CDR3 extends over 12 amino acids. The V gene end was trimmed by 4 bases and the J gene end by 12 bases; junction bases not matched to a gene: 7. Germline CDR1 LNHNV, CDR2 YYDKDF (reference sequence). DNA of the CDR3: TGTGCCACCAGCATGAGACAGGGGAAAACTTTCTTT. Its protein product is CATSMRQGKTFF.

The V call is TRBV9, the J call TRBJ2-2; possible D gene TRBD2, 5 bases. Per the germline V gene, CDR1 is SGDLS and CDR2 is YYNGEE. V gave up 0 bases and J gave up 3 bases, with 12 bases separating them. CDR3 size: 16 residues. The CDR3 protein is CASSVGSSSYTGELFF. In DNA form, the CDR3 reads TGTGCCAGCAGCGTAGGTTCTAGCAGTTACACCGGGGAGCTGTTTTTT.

This chain uses TRBV19 with TRBJ2-1, with 12 bases aligning to TRBD1. Germline lookup yields CDR1 LNHDA and CDR2 SQIVND (reference sequence). V trimming: 5 bases; J trimming: 8 bases; junction bases outside the gene matches: 13. The CDR3 runs to 17 residues. The CDR3 sequence is CASSPPSGQGAGDEQFF. CDR3 sequence (DNA): TGTGCCAGTAGTCCTCCTTCGGGACAGGGGGCAGGGGATGAGCAGTTCTTC.

The V and J genes are TRBV21-1 and TRBJ2-7; TRBD1 is the table's D call, not checked against the DNA. TRBV21-1 is a documented pseudogene. This CDR3 is built from 15 residues. CDR3 loop: CASRRSGTGAYEQYF. DNA for the CDR3: TGTGCCAGCAGGCGCTCCGGGACAGGGGCCTACGAGCAGTACTTC.